The 17 T cell receptor beta chains given below trace back to one sample, sequenced in a study of T cell repertoires in cytomegalovirus infection. One entry per CDR3 protein, called by TCRdb with MiXCR from the reads. The sample has some 350,000 distinct CDR3 sequences, roughly 34% seen once. Their cognate antigens are unknown. The material was cultured PBMCs, obtained from culture after CMV antigen stimulation. All receptors come from a human donor in good health (CMV status not recorded). Some clones in this sample may be carry-over from other donors' samples.

The rearrangement joins TRBV23-1 to TRBJ1-4; D gene unclear. TRBV23-1 is annotated as an ORF whose role is uncertain. V was trimmed by 0 bases and J by 4 bases, leaving 6 bases between them. The CDR3 contains 14 residues. The CDR3 protein is CASSQSPDNEKLFF. The CDR3 nucleotides are TGCGCCAGCAGTCAATCGCCAGATAATGAAAAACTGTTTTTT.

This clonotype turned up a few times. The CDR3 reads CASSFPYSPDTQYF. CDR3 nucleotide sequence: TGTGCCAGCAGTTTTCCCTACTCGCCAGATACGCAGTATTTT. The chain recombines TRBV12-3 or TRBV12-4 with TRBJ2-3; D uncertain. Trimming left V 3 bases short and J 4 bases short, with 11 bases between. This CDR3 has 14 residues.

In this sample, this clonotype turned up a few times. This chain uses TRBV6-6 with TRBJ2-7; a weak D match, TRBD1 (6 bases). The CDR3 contains 13 residues. Germline-derived CDR1 and CDR2 are MNHNY and SVGAGI (reference sequence). Trimming took 2 bases from V and 5 from J, leaving 10 bases between them. The CDR3 loop is CASSYLYRDEQYF. The CDR3 region has the DNA TGTGCCAGCAGTTACCTCTACAGGGACGAGCAGTACTTC.

There are many counts of this clonotype. The genes are TRBV12-3 or TRBV12-4 and TRBJ1-1, with D possibly TRBD1 on 6 matching bases. Trimming left V 7 bases short and J 4 bases short, with 13 bases between. This CDR3 is built from 13 residues. CDR3 DNA sequence: TGTGCCAGCACTATACAGGGTGCCACTGAAGCTTTCTTT. Its translation is CASTIQGATEAFF.

The rearrangement uses TRBV28 and TRBJ2-5; 9 nucleotides align to TRBD1. This CDR3 has 16 residues. V lost 5 bases and J lost 0; bases outside the gene matches: 7. Germline assignment: CDR1 MDHEN and CDR2 SYDVKM. CDR3 sequence (DNA): TGTGCCAGCAGTAACGGGGACAGGGCGTACCAAGAGACCCAGTACTTC. It translates to CASSNGDRAYQETQYF.

The chain joins TRBV28 to TRBJ1-4; 7 bases are a match to TRBD1. In germline, CDR1 is MDHEN, CDR2 SYDVKM. V lost 3 bases and J lost 8; bases outside the gene matches: 6. This CDR3 is built from 14 residues. CDR3 in amino acids: CASSLTGLREKLFF. The DNA of the CDR3 is TGTGCCAGCAGTTTGACAGGGCTAAGGGAAAAACTGTTTTTT. Filled out from reference TRBV28 and TRBJ1-4, the complete variable domain reads DVKVTQSSRYLVKRTGEKVFLECVQDMDHENMFWYRQDPGLGLRLIYFSYDVKMKEKGDIPEGYSVSREKKERFSLILESASTNQTSMYLCASSLTGLREKLFFGSGTQLSVL.

This clonotype was seen ten or more times. This sequence joins TRBV7-2 and TRBJ1-5; D is perhaps TRBD1 (5 bases). The germline gives CDR1 SGHTA, CDR2 FQGNSA. This CDR3 comprises 14 residues. Trimming removed 4 bases from V and 6 bases from J, with 13 bases in between. CDR3 sequence (DNA): TGTGCCAGCAGCTCGGGCCAGGGCGGTCAGCCCCAGCATTTT. It encodes CASSSGQGGQPQHF.

This clonotype was found a few times. The V gene is TRBV4-1, the J gene TRBJ2-3; D perhaps matches TRBD1 (5 bases). The V end lost 3 bases, the J end lost 5 bases, and 9 bases lay between the germline ends. The CDR3 totals 13 residues. Germline V gives CDR1 MGHRA, CDR2 YSYEKL. CDR3 sequence reads: CASSHQGEDTQYF. CDR3 sequence (DNA): TGCGCCAGCAGCCACCAAGGGGAAGATACGCAGTATTTT.

The chain carries TRBV19 and TRBJ2-5, with D tentatively TRBD1 (6 bases). Germline assignment: CDR1 LNHDA and CDR2 SQIVND (reference sequence). The CDR3 is 17 residues long. Deletions cut 3 bases from V and 2 bases from J, with 19 bases between. This CDR3 reads CASSIRIGQTEQETQYF. The CDR3 coding sequence is TGTGCCAGTAGTATCAGAATCGGACAGACAGAACAAGAGACCCAGTACTTC.

This clonotype was counted a few times. The V gene is TRBV7-8, the J gene TRBJ2-1; tentatively, D is TRBD1 or TRBD2 (5 bases each). CDR1 is SGHVS and CDR2 is FQNEAQ in the germline V gene. The CDR3 contains 15 residues. Trimming pared 7 bases from V and 1 base from J, leaving 14 bases between. CDR3 region: CASTNGDGSYNEQFF. Written as DNA, the CDR3 is TGTGCCAGCACCAATGGGGACGGGTCCTACAATGAGCAGTTCTTC.

This clonotype was counted a few times. The V call is TRBV9, the J call TRBJ2-5, with 8 positions matching TRBD2. J was trimmed by 2 bases and V by 1 base; bases with no gene match: 4. The germline CDR1 and CDR2 sequences are SGDLS and YYNGEE. The CDR3 contains 15 residues. CDR3 coding DNA: TGTGCCAGCAGCGTAACTAGCGGAGTACAAGAGACCCAGTACTTC. The encoded protein is CASSVTSGVQETQYF. Using reference TRBV9 and TRBJ2-5 for the parts outside the CDR3, the full variable domain is DSGVTQTPKHLITATGQRVTLRCSPRSGDLSVYWYQQSLDQGLQFLIQYYNGEERAKGNILERFSAQQFPDLHSELNLSSLELGDSALYFCASSVTSGVQETQYFGPGTRLLVL.

This chain connects TRBV7-2 to TRBJ2-7, with 8 bases that match TRBD2. Germline CDR1 is SGHTA and CDR2 is FQGNSA. The CDR3 has 13 amino acids. V shed 2 bases, J shed 3 bases, and the junction held 0 bases outside the gene matches. CDR3 nucleotides: TGTGCCAGCAGCTTAACTAGCGGCTACGAGCAGTACGTC. Translating gives CASSLTSGYEQYV.

The chain employs TRBV7-6 and TRBJ2-7; D is possibly TRBD1 (5 bases). The V gene's germline CDR1 is SGHVS and CDR2 FNYEAQ. V lost 3 bases and J lost 3, with 15 bases in between. This CDR3 spans 15 amino acids. CDR3 nucleotide sequence: TGTGCCAGCAGCTTCCCAATGACAGAGAACTACGAGCAGTACTTC. Amino acid sequence: CASSFPMTENYEQYF.

The chain links TRBV6-1 to TRBJ1-5; 9 bases match TRBD1. J gave up 3 bases and V 4 bases, and 4 bases lay outside the gene matches. The germline V gene encodes CDR1 MNHNS and CDR2 SASEGT. The CDR3 is 15 residues long. CDR3 nucleotides: TGTGCCAGCAGTGGAGGGACAGGGATCAATCAGCCCCAGCATTTT. It yields the protein CASSGGTGINQPQHF.

Ten or more counts support this clonotype. The rearrangement links TRBV7-2 to TRBJ2-7, with 8 nucleotides matching TRBD1. After removal of 3 bases from V and 3 bases from J, the junction contained 4 bases not matched to a gene. Germline CDR1 reads SGHTA; CDR2 reads FQGNSA. The CDR3 covers 14 residues. The CDR3: CASSLGQENYEQYF. The CDR3 region has the DNA TGTGCCAGCAGCTTGGGACAGGAGAACTACGAGCAGTACTTC. Supplemented by reference TRBV7-2 and TRBJ2-7, the full variable domain reads GAGVSQSPSNKVTEKGKDVELRCDPISGHTALYWYRQSLGQGLEFLIYFQGNSAPDKSGLPSDRFSAERTGGSVSTLTIQRTQQEDSAVYLCASSLGQENYEQYFGPGTRLTVT.

The chain is built from TRBV6-1 and TRBJ2-4; the match to TRBD1 covers 7 bases. V lost 6 bases and J lost 5; bases outside the gene matches: 4. In germline, CDR1 is MNHNS, CDR2 SASEGT. CDR3 length equals 13 residues. This chain's CDR3 is CASSRQGENIQYF. In DNA form, the CDR3 reads TGTGCCAGCAGCCGACAGGGCGAAAACATTCAGTACTTC.

This clonotype was observed at least ten times. V usage is TRBV7-9 and J usage is TRBJ2-7; 7 bases align to TRBD1. J gave up 0 bases and V 1 base, and 3 bases lay outside the gene matches. CDR1 and CDR2 (germline): SEHNR, FQNEAQ (reference sequence). This CDR3 spans 15 amino acids. The CDR3 loop is CASSLGRDSSYEQYV. The CDR3 DNA sequence: TGTGCCAGCAGCTTAGGCCGGGACAGCTCCTACGAGCAGTACGTC.